The source of this T cell receptor (beta chain) is a study of CD8 T cells in ankylosing spondylitis. Notes on the study in general: According to the report, clones linked to the disease were significantly enriched in matched synovial fluid samples taken from ankylosing spondylitis patients.

This clonotype was seen many times. Its antigen is undetermined. CDR3 length: 12 amino acids. The V and J ends lost 7 bases and 3 bases respectively, with 13 bases between them. Germline CDR1 reads DFQATT; CDR2 reads SNEGSKA (reference sequence). TCRdb itself ran the 5' RACE reads through MiXCR, one entry per CDR3 protein. This repertoire shows roughly 130,000 distinct CDR3 sequences, approximately 6.8% found once; its top ten account for 12%. This chain uses TRBV20-1 with TRBJ2-7; a weak D match, TRBD1 (6 bases). The sample consisted of blood, either unsorted or a sorted T cell fraction (not recorded which). The sequence derives from a male donor with ankylosing spondylitis or in good health (not recorded which). The CDR3: CSGRGRHYEQYF. The CDR3 DNA follows: TGCAGTGGCAGGGGACGGCACTACGAGCAGTACTTC.